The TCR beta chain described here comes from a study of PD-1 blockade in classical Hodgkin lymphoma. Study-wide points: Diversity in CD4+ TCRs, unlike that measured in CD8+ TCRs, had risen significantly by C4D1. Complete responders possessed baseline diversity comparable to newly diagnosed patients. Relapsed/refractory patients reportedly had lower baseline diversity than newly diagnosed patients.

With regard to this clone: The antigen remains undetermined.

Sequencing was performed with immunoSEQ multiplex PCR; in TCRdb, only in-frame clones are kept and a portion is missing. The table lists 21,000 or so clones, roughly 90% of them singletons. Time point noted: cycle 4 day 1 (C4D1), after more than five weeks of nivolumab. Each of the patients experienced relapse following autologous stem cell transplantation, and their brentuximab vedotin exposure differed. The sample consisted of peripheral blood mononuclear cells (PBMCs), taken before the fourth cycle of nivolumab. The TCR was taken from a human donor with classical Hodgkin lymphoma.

As DNA, the CDR3 is TGTGCCAGCAGTGAATCTGGGATACGTGAAAAACTGTTTTTT. It encodes CASSESGIREKLFF. The V gene is TRBV2, the J gene TRBJ1-4; D is uncertain. V lost 2 bases and J 7 bases, leaving 11 bases between the germline ends. The CDR3 totals 14 residues. Germline-derived CDR1 and CDR2 are SNHLY and FYNNEI.